A single TCR beta chain is shown here with its context. The antigen remains undetermined. These data belong to a study of monozygotic twins with inflammatory bowel disease. General observations from the study: Twin concordance left repertoire similarity unchanged, with limited power a possible explanation for this lack of difference.

Germline assignment: CDR1 DFQATT and CDR2 SNEGSKA (reference sequence). CDR3 length equals 12 residues. Making cDNA involved eight separate reactions per sample. Template switching incorporated UMIs with a 6-nucleotide sample barcode. TCRdb reprocessed the 5' RACE reads and stores each CDR3 protein as one record, lacking DNA. The sample shows about 450,000 distinct CDR3 sequences, and 2.4% sits with its ten largest clones. The chain is built from TRBV20-1 and TRBJ2-7. The source material was blood. The source is a human donor with ulcerative colitis or Crohn's disease, or a healthy co-twin of an affected twin (not recorded which). The CDR3 region is CSVRGRNYEQYF.